Below, one T cell receptor beta chain is given with its context. This clonotype was detected a few times. Its antigen is not yet known. One base away there is no much larger clone; base qualities are not given. Donors were approximately 42 systemically healthy Caucasian individuals from Russia aged 6 to 90 years. Each donor gave 8 to 10 milliliters of peripheral blood, drawn into EDTA-treated Vacutainer tubes. Ficoll-Paque density-gradient centrifugation was used to isolate PBMCs, with at least 7 million per sample. Trizol reagent was used to extract total RNA from PBMCs, with at least 6 micrograms per sample. For every donor, flow cytometry on a PBMC aliquot measured the percentage of naive CD45RAhigh/CD27high T cells. The germline ends are 10 bases apart after V is trimmed by 0 bases and J by 1 base. The CDR3 runs 16 amino acids, cysteine and phenylalanine included. The sequence is cut down to CDR3 DNA, 48 bases in frame from base 1. CDR1 is given as MNHEY and CDR2 as SVGEGT, both from the germline V gene.

The data derive from a study of blood T cells in healthy people across ages (dated by TCRdb to the mid-2010s). Notes on the research overall: In model experiments, template switching captured about one uniquely barcoded TCR beta cDNA molecule for every two T cells. To track age-related changes in TCR beta repertoire diversity, the study relied on deep sequencing normalized with unique cDNA molecular identifiers. The donors were divided into four age groups: young (average around 15 years), middle-aged (around 41), aged (about 62) and long-lived (82). Donors of different ages were randomly distributed across sequencing lanes to avoid experimental bias. For two donors (one aged 18 to 30 and one aged 80 or older), the study analyzed two additional independent replicas of 1 million unique cDNA reads from the same blood draw. Study-wide conclusions, independent of this receptor: Conclusive comparison of naive and antigen-experienced compartments was prevented by the profiling of bulk unsorted PBMCs. Compared with the aged group, the long-lived group had more naive CD4+ T cells, fewer expanded clones and increased TCR diversity, suggesting age selection. Estimates of total diversity based on one million sequenced T cells were regarded as lower bounds and as underestimates. Because donor CMV infection status was unknown, age-related changes in expanded clonotypes were potentially confounded. Observed TCR beta diversity correlated strongly with the percentage of naive T cells measured by flow cytometry. Observed TCR beta diversity per million T cells fell roughly linearly with age, and a significant reduction was already apparent by age about 36.

Receptor libraries were prepared by 5' RACE. Sequencing was carried out with an Illumina HiSeq 2500. A second roughly 7 to 12 cycle PCR used a sample-barcoded 5' primer and a J-beta primer mix. A unique molecular identifier was introduced onto each TCR beta cDNA molecule by a template-switch 5' adaptor carrying 12 random nucleotides. Each sample yielded at least 2.5 million CDR3-containing paired-end reads. All of the RNA was converted into first-strand cDNA using the Mint cDNA synthesis kit, with a TRBC-specific oligonucleotide serving as the primer. After uracil-DNA glycosylase treatment, a first 18-cycle PCR used universal primers M1SS and BC2_uni_R on all cDNA. For the original study's pipeline: Each sample was normalized by randomly selecting 1 million high-quality reads, each carrying a distinct molecular identifier. Instead of being binned into consensus sequences, reads with shared molecular identifiers were discarded. MiTCR, set to a Q25 quality threshold and the strictest error-elimination algorithm, was used for CDR3 identification, clonotype clustering and error correction. Lower-bound total TCR beta diversity was estimated with a nonparametric unseen species model using Euler transformation. TCRdb applied fastp at Q25 and MiXCR to the public reads, then kept only in-frame beta chains. One record per CDR3 amino acid sequence lists the most common genes and DNA. Clone size and V and J calls follow TCRdb, not the original study. The table for this sample lists some 1.5 million distinct CDR3 sequences; about 30% of them were counted only once. Of the sample, 7.7% falls within the top ten clones.

Sequenced sample: blood. The rearrangement joined TRBV6-2 or TRBV6-3 to TRBJ2-1, and perhaps TRBD2 as D gene, on 5 matching bases. The sequence derives from a woman younger than 45 in good health. At the DNA level, the sequence is TGTGCCAGCAGTTACTCTTTAGCGCCTTCCTACAATGAGCAGTTCTTC. This yields the protein CASSYSLAPSYNEQFF.